These T cell receptor beta chains were read from a single sample in a study of blood T cell repertoires in COVID-19. Clones were read by immunoSEQ multiplex PCR, and TCRdb kept only the in-frame ones, dropping some. The top ten hold 6% to 7% of the sample, which has 300,000 to 350,000 clones, over 75% seen once. Sequences were obtained from peripheral blood. The receptors were gathered from a woman under 40 with COVID-19, enrolled during active disease. Each CDR3 is given with its conserved first and last residue. The D gene is left open where the match is weak. The listing skips clone size in some rows; elsewhere it reads once, few, many or a size class.

.	TRBV6-5	TRBJ1-1	.	CASKLLLGNTEAFF	TGTGCCAGCAAACTACTTTTGGGGAACACTGAAGCTTTCTTT
.	TRBV4-1	TRBJ1-5	TRBD1	CASSQTPTGLKNQPQHF	TGCGCCAGCAGCCAAACTCCGACAGGGCTAAAAAATCAGCCCCAGCATTTT
few	TRBV28	TRBJ2-7	TRBD1	CASADTLGQGGYEQYF	TGTGCCAGCGCGGACACACTGGGACAGGGGGGTTACGAGCAGTACTTC
.	TRBV7-3	TRBJ2-3	TRBD1	CASSLKGAAYAADTQYF	TGTGCCAGCAGCTTAAAGGGGGCGGCATACGCCGCAGATACGCAGTATTTT
.	TRBV5-1	TRBJ1-3	.	CASSLPASTLSGNTIYF	TGCGCCAGCAGCTTGCCAGCTAGCACACTCTCCGGAAACACCATATATTTT
.	TRBV29-1	TRBJ2-1	TRBD2	CSVLAGATYSYNEQFF	TGCAGCGTCCTCGCGGGAGCGACGTACTCCTACAATGAGCAGTTCTTC
.	TRBV28	TRBJ2-1	TRBD2	CASSPLGGIRDEQFF	TGTGCCAGCAGTCCCTTGGGGGGGATTAGGGATGAGCAGTTCTTC
.	TRBV20-1	TRBJ2-1	.	CSASSNSAGTYNEQFF	TGCAGTGCTAGTTCGAACAGCGCGGGAACCTACAATGAGCAGTTCTTC
once	TRBV19	TRBJ1-5	.	CAVGPNQPQHF	TGTGCCGTGGGGCCAAATCAGCCCCAGCATTTT
.	TRBV28	TRBJ1-2	TRBD1	CASSLGTGLYGYTF	TGTGCCAGCAGTTTGGGGACAGGGTTGTATGGCTACACCTTC
.	TRBV2	TRBJ2-5	TRBD1	CASRETGVGQETQYF	TGTGCCAGCAGAGAGACAGGGGTCGGGCAAGAGACCCAGTACTTC
.	TRBV30	TRBJ1-6	.	CAWTGQGLTPLHF	TGTGCCTGGACAGGGCAGGGGCTAACACCCCTCCACTTT
.	TRBV7-8	TRBJ1-5	TRBD1	CASSLVGQGTGNQPQHF	TGTGCCAGCAGCTTAGTGGGACAGGGGACGGGCAATCAGCCCCAGCATTTT
.	TRBV6-4	TRBJ2-7	TRBD1	CASSRDRGYEQYF	TGTGCCAGCAGCAGGGACAGGGGCTACGAGCAGTACTTC
.	TRBV6-5	TRBJ2-7	TRBD1	CASEGTGASYEQYF	TGTGCCAGTGAGGGGACAGGGGCCTCCTACGAGCAGTACTTC
few	TRBV19	TRBJ1-5	.	CASSFETVWGGSQHF	TGTGCCAGTAGTTTCGAAACAGTCTGGGGGGGGTCCCAGCATTTT
.	TRBV12-3/TRBV12-4	TRBJ1-1	.	CASSSRGNTEAFF	TGTGCCAGCAGCAGTCGGGGAAACACTGAAGCTTTCTTT
once	TRBV28	TRBJ1-6	.	CASSLMGPGNSPLHF	TGTGCCAGCAGTTTAATGGGGCCCGGTAATTCACCCCTCCACTTT
.	TRBV2	TRBJ1-1	.	CASRGGSTGTEAFF	TGTGCCAGCAGAGGTGGAAGTACGGGGACTGAAGCTTTCTTT
.	TRBV15	TRBJ1-4	TRBD1	CATSRARGLSNEKLFF	TGTGCCACCAGCAGAGCTAGGGGGCTATCTAATGAAAAACTGTTTTTT
.	TRBV9	TRBJ1-4	.	CASSVYSATNEKLFF	TGTGCCAGCAGCGTCTACAGTGCAACTAATGAAAAACTGTTTTTT
.	TRBV6-5	TRBJ1-1	.	CASSRQEANTEAFF	TGTGCCAGCAGCCGACAGGAAGCGAACACTGAAGCTTTCTTT
.	TRBV6-1	TRBJ1-4	.	CASSGTRRGGNEKLFF	TGTGCCAGCAGTGGGACTAGAAGGGGGGGTAATGAAAAACTGTTTTTT